These T cell receptor beta chains were read from a single sample in a study of T cells after yellow fever vaccination. TCRdb redid the calling of the 5' RACE reads with MiXCR, one entry per CDR3 protein. The sample carries a few hundred thousand distinct CDR3 sequences, approximately 5.7% recorded once. Material: PBMCs, obtained 5 days after the yellow fever booster vaccination. The receptors stem from a man between 25 and 39 years old who received the YFV17D yellow fever vaccine. CDR3s include the opening cysteine and the closing phenylalanine or tryptophan. The D gene is left open where the match is weak. Clone size, where shown, is once, few, many, or a class for clones that have expanded.

j_gene | abundance | d_gene | v_gene | CDR3nt | CDR3aa
TRBJ2-5 | few | TRBD1 | TRBV7-2 | TGTGCCAGCACCCGACCGGGACAGATACAAGAGACCCAGTACTTC | CASTRPGQIQETQYF
TRBJ2-7 | many | - | TRBV12-3/TRBV12-4 | TGTGCCAGCAGCTTCAGGGGGGGAGACTACGAGCAGTACTTC | CASSFRGGDYEQYF
TRBJ2-7 | - | - | TRBV30 | TGTGCCTGGAGTGGGAGGGCCATAACCTACGAGCAGTACTTC | CAWSGRAITYEQYF
TRBJ2-2 | - | TRBD2 | TRBV11-1 | TGTGCCAGCAGTCGGGATCAGGGACTAGCGAAAAACACCGGGGAGCTGTTTTTT | CASSRDQGLAKNTGELFF
TRBJ2-3 | few | - | TRBV19 | TGTGCCAGTTCCCCTCTGCTCGCTAGCACAGATACGCAGTATTTT | CASSPLLASTDTQYF
TRBJ2-2 | - | TRBD2 | TRBV19 | TGTGCCAGTAGTATTCAAGCGGGATCGTCCACCGGGGAGCTGTTTTTT | CASSIQAGSSTGELFF
TRBJ2-2 | few | TRBD2 | TRBV12-3/TRBV12-4 | TGTGCCAGCACCAAACGTGCGGGAGAAAAAGTGGGCACCGGGGAGCTGTTTTTT | CASTKRAGEKVGTGELFF
TRBJ2-5 | - | TRBD2 | TRBV5-6 | TGTGCCATCAGCCCCGGCCTCCTCGGGGGGGAGACCCAGTACTTC | CAISPGLLGGETQYF
TRBJ2-5 | many | - | TRBV27 | TGTGCCAGCAGTTTAGGGATGTGGGAGACCCAGTACTTC | CASSLGMWETQYF
TRBJ2-7 | - | TRBD2 | TRBV2 | TGTGCCAGTCCGGGACTAGCGGGAGTTGGTGAGCAGTACTTC | CASPGLAGVGEQYF
TRBJ2-3 | - | TRBD2 | TRBV10-3 | TGTGCCATCATGCCTAGCGGGAGTGCAGATACGCAGTATTTT | CAIMPSGSADTQYF
TRBJ2-4 | - | - | TRBV7-2 | TGTGCCAGCAGCCTCGAGATAAGCATTCAGTACTTC | CASSLEISIQYF
TRBJ2-1 | few | - | TRBV7-2 | TGTGCCAGCAGCTTAGGGTTTGCGAGCTATGCTTACAATGAGCAGTTCTTC | CASSLGFASYAYNEQFF
TRBJ2-5 | many | - | TRBV12-3/TRBV12-4 | TGTGCCAGCAGTTTAGCGCTAATGGGAACCCAGTACTTC | CASSLALMGTQYF
TRBJ2-1 | few | - | TRBV7-2 | TGTGCCAGCAGCTTACCGCGCCTGGGACATGGCCAAGGGAGCTCCTACAATGAGCAGTTCTTC | CASSLPRLGHGQGSSYNEQFF
TRBJ1-1 | - | - | TRBV27 | TGTGCCAGCAGTCCATATCGGGGTGAGGGTACGGCTGAAGCTTTCTTT | CASSPYRGEGTAEAFF
TRBJ2-7 | - | TRBD2 | TRBV30 | TGTGCCTGGAACGGGGGGACCTACGAGCAGTACTTC | CAWNGGTYEQYF
TRBJ2-2 | many | TRBD1 | TRBV12-3/TRBV12-4 | TGTGCCAGCAAGGGACAGGGGGCGAACACCGGGGAGCTGTTTTTT | CASKGQGANTGELFF
TRBJ2-7 | few | TRBD1 | TRBV20-1 | TGCAGTGCCATCCCCGGGACAGGGGTAGAGCGGGTGTCCTACGAGCAGTACTTC | CSAIPGTGVERVSYEQYF
TRBJ2-7 | - | TRBD1 | TRBV20-1 | TGCAGTGCTAGAGGGACCGGGACAGAGAACCCCTACGAGCAGTACTTC | CSARGTGTENPYEQYF
TRBJ2-1 | few | TRBD2 | TRBV27 | TGTGCCAGCAGTCGGACTAGCGGGAGAGTTGCTGAGCAGTTCTTC | CASSRTSGRVAEQFF
TRBJ1-5 | many | TRBD1 | TRBV7-8 | TGTGCCAGCAGGCCTCACACAGGGGTGGAGGATCAGCCCCAGCATTTT | CASRPHTGVEDQPQHF
TRBJ2-1 | few | TRBD1 | TRBV20-1 | TGCAGTGTTGTGGCACAGGGGGTCTGGGATGAGCAGTTCTTC | CSVVAQGVWDEQFF
TRBJ1-2 | - | - | TRBV5-1 | TGCGCCAGCAGCTTGGTGGGGGACGGCTACACCTTC | CASSLVGDGYTF
TRBJ2-7 | many | - | TRBV19 | TGTGCCAGTTCTTACTCGGATGCCGGGACGTCCTACGAGCAGTACTTC | CASSYSDAGTSYEQYF
TRBJ2-5 | many | TRBD1 | TRBV6-2/TRBV6-3 | TGTGCCAGCAGTGCTGCTCAGGGGGCCCAAGAGACCCAGTACTTC | CASSAAQGAQETQYF
TRBJ1-3 | few | - | TRBV18 | TGTGCCAGCTCACTCACCCTAGGGACGGAGACTGGAAACACCATATATTTT | CASSLTLGTETGNTIYF
TRBJ2-7 | many | TRBD2 | TRBV4-3 | TGCGCCAGCAGCCAGGACCCTAGCGGAGGACTCTACGAGCAGTACTTC | CASSQDPSGGLYEQYF
TRBJ1-5 | many | - | TRBV7-2 | TGTGCCAGCAGTGTAAGGCTGGGTCAGCCCCAGCATTTT | CASSVRLGQPQHF
TRBJ1-4 | few | - | TRBV20-1 | TGCAGTGCTCCCACGAGAGGGAGTAATGAAAAACTGTTTTTT | CSAPTRGSNEKLFF
TRBJ2-3 | many | - | TRBV20-1 | TGCAGTGCTAGACCTAGCGTAAGCACAGATACGCAGTATTTT | CSARPSVSTDTQYF
TRBJ2-5 | - | - | TRBV20-1 | TGCAGTGCTAGTCCGGCAGGGGAAGAGACCCAGTACTTC | CSASPAGEETQYF
TRBJ2-7 | many | - | TRBV10-3 | TGTGCCATCAGTGAGTCGGAGGGGGATGGGCCCTACGAGCAGTACTTC | CAISESEGDGPYEQYF
TRBJ2-1 | - | TRBD2 | TRBV6-2/TRBV6-3 | TGTGCCAGCAACTCCCCGACTAGCGGGATAAGGAATGAGCAGTTCTTC | CASNSPTSGIRNEQFF
TRBJ2-2 | few | - | TRBV7-9 | TGTGCCAGCAGCTCCCTACTACGAGACCACACCGGGGAGCTGTTTTTT | CASSSLLRDHTGELFF
TRBJ1-2 | many | - | TRBV21-1 | TGTGCCAGCAGCAAAGAGTCCGGACAGGGGTCAGCTAACTATGGCTACACCTTC | CASSKESGQGSANYGYTF
TRBJ2-3 | - | - | TRBV5-6 | TGTGCCAGCAGCTCGAGGGATTCGGGGGATACGCAGTATTTT | CASSSRDSGDTQYF
TRBJ2-3 | many | - | TRBV7-2 | TGTGCCAGCAGCTTAGTCGGATTCACAGATACGCAGTATTTT | CASSLVGFTDTQYF
TRBJ1-2 | - | TRBD1 | TRBV12-3/TRBV12-4 | TGTGCCAGCAGTAGGGACAGGGGAGCAAACTATGGCTACACCTTC | CASSRDRGANYGYTF
TRBJ2-3 | - | TRBD2 | TRBV7-6 | TGTGCCAGCAGCTTAGTAGCGGGGGGCCCACAAGATACGCAGTATTTT | CASSLVAGGPQDTQYF
TRBJ2-1 | many | - | TRBV5-6 | TGTGCCAGCAGCCCTGCGGTGGGTCTATTCTACAATGAGCAGTTCTTC | CASSPAVGLFYNEQFF
TRBJ1-1 | many | - | TRBV29-1 | TGCAGCGCCGCGGGACCGTCGAACACTGAAGCTTTCTTT | CSAAGPSNTEAFF
TRBJ2-6 | - | TRBD2 | TRBV24-1 | TGTGCCACCAGTGACACGACTAGCGGGAGTACTGGGGCCAACGTCCTGACTTTC | CATSDTTSGSTGANVLTF
TRBJ2-1 | many | - | TRBV20-1 | TGCAGTGCTAGGGACTCCCTATCCTACAATGAGCAGTTCTTC | CSARDSLSYNEQFF
TRBJ2-2 | - | TRBD1 | TRBV5-4 | TGTGCCAGCAGCGTAGACAGGGGAAAAACCGGGGAGCTGTTTTTT | CASSVDRGKTGELFF
TRBJ2-2 | few | TRBD2 | TRBV20-1 | TGCAGTGCAAGACTAGCGGGGTCCTCGAGGACCGGGGAGCTGTTTTTT | CSARLAGSSRTGELFF
TRBJ2-7 | few | TRBD2 | TRBV7-9 | TGTGCCAGCAGCTGGCCCGGCGGGAGTACTTCCTACGAGCAGTACTTC | CASSWPGGSTSYEQYF
TRBJ2-6 | few | - | TRBV2 | TGTGCCAGCATCTACCCTGGGTCTGGGGCCAACGTCCTGACTTTC | CASIYPGSGANVLTF
TRBJ2-4 | few | TRBD2 | TRBV3-1 | TGTGCCAGCAGCCCGGGGGGGGGCACGAACATTCAGTACTTC | CASSPGGGTNIQYF
TRBJ2-3 | few | TRBD2 | TRBV20-1 | TGCAGTGCTAGATCCTTGACTAGCGGTAACACAGATACGCAGTATTTT | CSARSLTSGNTDTQYF
TRBJ2-3 | many | - | TRBV15 | TGTGCCACCAGCACTGAGGACGCATATCTGGATACGCAGTATTTT | CATSTEDAYLDTQYF
TRBJ2-1 | many | TRBD2 | TRBV20-1 | TGCAGTGCCCCTTGGACTAGCGGGAGTAAAGAGCAGTTCTTC | CSAPWTSGSKEQFF
TRBJ1-5 | few | - | TRBV27 | TGTGCCAGCAGTTTTGGGACACCTAGCAATCAGCCCCAGCATTTT | CASSFGTPSNQPQHF